This T cell receptor beta chain is from a study of blood T cell repertoires in COVID-19. Turning to the study itself: From the United States, Italy and Spain came samples of acute and convalescent COVID-19. PBMCs, B-cell-depleted T cells, or T cells provided the cDNA or gDNA that made up the material.

Germline V lookup: CDR1 GTSNPN, CDR2 SVGIG (reference sequence). Trimming at V came to 2 bases and at J to 4 bases, leaving 13 bases not matched to a gene. The CDR3 extends over 18 amino acids. Study processing details: Nucleated cell number was recorded as an estimate derived from reference gene primer amplification. TCRdb's table, derived via immunoSEQ multiplex PCR, lists solely in-frame clones and lacks some. That table gives V, J and clone size, and the DNA gave D and trimming. Among approximately 280,000 clones listed, 85% were seen once. Source material: peripheral blood. The chain carries TRBV30 and TRBJ2-3, with TRBD2 identical over 12 bases. This sequence originates from a man aged 50-60 years with active or convalescent COVID-19. CDR3 sequence (DNA): TGTGCCTGGAGTATCGCTAGCGGGAGGGCCGGATCGGCAGATACGCAGTATTTT. The encoded protein is CAWSIASGRAGSADTQYF.